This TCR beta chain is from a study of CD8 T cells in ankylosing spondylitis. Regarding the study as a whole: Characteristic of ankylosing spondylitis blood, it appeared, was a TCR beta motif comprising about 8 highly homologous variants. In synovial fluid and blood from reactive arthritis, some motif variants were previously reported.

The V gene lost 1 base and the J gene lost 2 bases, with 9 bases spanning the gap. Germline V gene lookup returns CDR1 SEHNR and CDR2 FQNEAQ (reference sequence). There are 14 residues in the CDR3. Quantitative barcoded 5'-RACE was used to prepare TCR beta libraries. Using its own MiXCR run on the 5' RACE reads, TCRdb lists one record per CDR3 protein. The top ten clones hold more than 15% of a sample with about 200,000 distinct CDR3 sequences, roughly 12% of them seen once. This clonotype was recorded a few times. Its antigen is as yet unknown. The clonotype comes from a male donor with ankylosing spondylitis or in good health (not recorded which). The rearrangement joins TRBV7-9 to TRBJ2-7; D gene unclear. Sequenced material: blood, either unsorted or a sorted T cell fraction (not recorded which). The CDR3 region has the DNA TGTGCCAGCAGCTTAGAACTCCCCACCTACGAGCAGTACTTC. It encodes CASSLELPTYEQYF.